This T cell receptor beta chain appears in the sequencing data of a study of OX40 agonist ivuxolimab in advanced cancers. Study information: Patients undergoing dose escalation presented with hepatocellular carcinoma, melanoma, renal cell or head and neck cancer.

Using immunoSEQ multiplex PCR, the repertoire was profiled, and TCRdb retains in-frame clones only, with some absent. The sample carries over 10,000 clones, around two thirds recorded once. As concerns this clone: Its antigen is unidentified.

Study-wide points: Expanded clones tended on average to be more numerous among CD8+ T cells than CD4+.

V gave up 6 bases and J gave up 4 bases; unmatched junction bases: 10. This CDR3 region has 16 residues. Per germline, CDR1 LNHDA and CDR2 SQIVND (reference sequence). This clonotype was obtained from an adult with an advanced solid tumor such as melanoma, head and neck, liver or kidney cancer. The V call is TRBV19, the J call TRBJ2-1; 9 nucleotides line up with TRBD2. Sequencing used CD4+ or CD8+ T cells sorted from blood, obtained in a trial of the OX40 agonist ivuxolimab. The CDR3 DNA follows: TGTGCCAGTAGCCTGTCGCTAGCGGGGATTTACAATGAGCAGTTCTTC. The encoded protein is CASSLSLAGIYNEQFF. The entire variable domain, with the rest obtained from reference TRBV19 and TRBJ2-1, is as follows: DGGITQSPKYLFRKEGQNVTLSCEQNLNHDAMYWYRQDPGQGLRLIYYSQIVNDFQKGDIAEGYSVSREKKESFPLTVTSAQKNPTAFYLCASSLSLAGIYNEQFFGPGTRLTVL.